These T cell receptor beta chains were read from a single sample in a study of shared clonotypes between healthy human individuals. TCRdb's copy holds only in-frame clones and misses some; the assay was immunoSEQ multiplex PCR. Among some 2,500,000 clones listed, roughly 93% were seen once. The sequencing input was naive CD4+ T cells from PBMCs. The receptor set was obtained from a man aged 18 to 30 in good health. Some clones in this sample may be carry-over from other donors' samples. Each CDR3 is given with its conserved first and last residue. A D gene is named only where the DNA matches it firmly. The size field is filled for only some rows; it gives once, few, many or a size class.

>TRBJ1-1|TRBD1|TRBV18|.
CASSPPGTARGTEAFF
TGTGCCAGCTCACCACCTGGGACAGCTAGGGGCACTGAAGCTTTCTTT
>TRBJ2-7|.|TRBV5-5|.
CASSLPGPWEVYEQYF
TGTGCCAGCAGCTTGCCGGGACCCTGGGAGGTTTACGAGCAGTACTTC
>TRBJ2-7|TRBD2|TRBV5-1|.
CASRTSAGGFPDEQYF
TGCGCCAGCAGAACCTCTGCGGGGGGCTTCCCTGATGAGCAGTACTTC
>TRBJ2-6|.|TRBV19|once
CASSIEMASGANVLTF
TGTGCCAGTAGTATTGAGATGGCCTCTGGGGCCAACGTCCTGACTTTC
>TRBJ2-1|TRBD2|TRBV6-6|.
CASSPGGGRAYNEQFF
TGTGCCAGCAGCCCCGGGGGGGGCAGGGCCTACAATGAGCAGTTCTTC
>TRBJ2-5|.|TRBV18|.
CASSPEAGAAQYF
TGTGCCAGCTCACCGGAGGCAGGGGCGGCCCAGTACTTC
>TRBJ2-7|.|TRBV5-1|once
CASSLDHRTYEQYF
TGCGCCAGCAGCTTGGATCACAGGACCTACGAGCAGTACTTC
>TRBJ1-2|TRBD1|TRBV6-5|.
CASSQRQGHGYTF
TGTGCCAGCAGTCAAAGACAGGGTCATGGCTACACCTTC
>TRBJ2-5|TRBD2|TRBV7-3|.
CASSYGLAGGGETQYF
TGTGCCAGCAGCTACGGACTAGCGGGAGGAGGAGAGACCCAGTACTTC
>TRBJ1-1|TRBD1|TRBV6-5|.
CASSERTGRTEAFF
TGTGCCAGCAGTGAAAGGACAGGGAGAACTGAAGCTTTCTTT
>TRBJ1-2|.|TRBV5-1|.
CASSYGPRVGGDYGYTF
TGCGCCAGCAGCTACGGTCCCCGTGTAGGCGGGGACTATGGCTACACCTTC
>TRBJ2-1|TRBD2|TRBV7-6|few
CASSSRLAGATEQFF
TGTGCCAGCAGCTCTCGACTAGCGGGAGCTACTGAGCAGTTCTTC
>TRBJ2-2|TRBD1|TRBV7-3|.
CASSVQGGTGELFF
TGTGCCAGCAGCGTACAGGGGGGAACCGGGGAGCTGTTTTTT
>TRBJ1-4|TRBD1|TRBV19|.
CASSPQGANEKLFF
TGTGCCAGTAGCCCACAGGGGGCTAATGAAAAACTGTTTTTT
>TRBJ2-2|.|TRBV5-1|.
CASSLEGAGNTGELFF
TGCGCCAGCAGCTTGGAAGGGGCGGGGAACACCGGGGAGCTGTTTTTT
>TRBJ2-7|TRBD1|TRBV27|.
CASSRGPDRGFYKTYEQYF
TGTGCCAGCAGCAGAGGGCCCGACAGGGGGTTTTACAAAACCTACGAGCAGTACTTC
>TRBJ2-7|.|TRBV4-2|.
CASSQERGGSSSYEQYF
TGTGCCAGCAGCCAAGAAAGGGGTGGTAGCAGCTCCTACGAGCAGTACTTC
>TRBJ1-2|.|TRBV9|.
CASSGDGNYGYTF
TGTGCCAGCAGCGGGGACGGTAACTATGGCTACACCTTC
>TRBJ1-6|TRBD1|TRBV5-4|.
CASSLDRAGSPLHF
TGTGCCAGCAGCCTTGACAGGGCAGGTTCACCCCTCCACTTT
>TRBJ1-1|.|TRBV10-3|.
CAISPARPLNTEAFF
TGTGCCATCAGTCCCGCGAGGCCCTTGAACACTGAAGCTTTCTTT
>TRBJ1-3|.|TRBV6-6|.
CASSTLGVGNTIYF
TGTGCCAGCAGTACCTTGGGGGTTGGAAACACCATATATTTT
>TRBJ1-2|TRBD1|TRBV10-3|.
CAISAGQVPNYGYTF
TGTGCCATCAGTGCGGGACAGGTACCTAACTATGGCTACACCTTC
>TRBJ2-2|.|TRBV2|.
CASSQEGTRVELFF
TGTGCCAGCAGTCAAGAGGGCACTAGAGTGGAGCTGTTTTTT
>TRBJ1-3|.|TRBV11-3|.
CASRRDPYSGNTIYF
TGTGCCAGCAGAAGGGACCCGTACTCTGGAAACACCATATATTTT
>TRBJ1-1|.|TRBV18|few
CASSSGRNTEAFF
TGTGCCAGCTCCAGTGGCCGTAACACTGAAGCTTTCTTT
>TRBJ1-5|.|TRBV2|.
CASTVGYRDQPQHF
TGTGCCAGCACAGTGGGGTATAGAGATCAGCCCCAGCATTTT
>TRBJ2-7|TRBD1|TRBV15|.
CATSRDARTGGEQYF
TGTGCCACCAGCAGAGATGCTAGGACAGGTGGCGAGCAGTACTTC
>TRBJ2-7|TRBD2|TRBV5-4|.
CASSLDPGGSVYEQYF
TGTGCCAGCAGCTTGGATCCCGGCGGGAGCGTCTACGAGCAGTACTTC
>TRBJ1-2|.|TRBV5-4|once
CASSLGTPTNYGYTF
TGTGCCAGCAGCTTGGGGACACCTACTAACTATGGCTACACCTTC
>TRBJ2-7|.|TRBV6-6|once
CASSPTGIGSYEQYF
TGTGCCAGCAGTCCAACAGGGATAGGCTCCTACGAGCAGTACTTC
>TRBJ1-4|.|TRBV5-1|.
CASSLGDLHEALFF
TGCGCCAGCAGCTTGGGGGACCTCCACGAGGCACTGTTTTTT
>TRBJ2-5|.|TRBV25-1|.
CASSVPENREETQYF
TGTGCCAGCAGTGTCCCGGAGAACAGGGAGGAGACCCAGTACTTC
>TRBJ1-4|.|TRBV5-1|once
CASSLWPKRDTWATNEKLFF
TGCGCCAGCAGCTTGTGGCCCAAACGGGACACCTGGGCCACTAATGAAAAACTGTTTTTT
>TRBJ2-1|.|TRBV30|.
CAWSRRDEQFF
TGTGCCTGGAGTCGGCGGGATGAGCAGTTCTTC
>TRBJ2-1|.|TRBV11-2|once
CASSRLRGILNEQFF
TGTGCCAGCAGTAGATTACGGGGGATATTGAATGAGCAGTTCTTC
>TRBJ1-1|.|TRBV7-9|few
CASSGLVNTEAFF
TGTGCCAGCAGCGGACTTGTGAACACTGAAGCTTTCTTT
>TRBJ2-5|TRBD1|TRBV7-9|.
CASSLGDRGTRQETQYF
TGTGCCAGCAGCTTAGGGGACAGGGGTACCCGACAAGAGACCCAGTACTTC
>TRBJ2-3|TRBD1|TRBV28|.
CASTGGDRGPDTQYF
TGTGCCTCCACCGGCGGGGACAGGGGACCAGATACGCAGTATTTT
>TRBJ2-1|TRBD2|TRBV5-1|.
CASSLAGGPYDEQFF
TGCGCCAGCAGTCTAGCGGGAGGGCCATACGATGAGCAGTTCTTC
>TRBJ2-7|.|TRBV7-9|.
CATSAVREGYEQYF
TGTGCCACCTCGGCGGTACGAGAGGGCTACGAGCAGTACTTC
>TRBJ1-2|TRBD1|TRBV5-4|.
CASSLGQGVNYGYTF
TGTGCCAGCAGCTTGGGCCAGGGGGTGAACTATGGCTACACCTTC
>TRBJ2-7|TRBD2|TRBV4-2|.
CASSQGLAETYEQYF
TGTGCCAGCAGCCAGGGACTAGCGGAAACCTACGAGCAGTACTTC
>TRBJ1-6|.|TRBV11-3|.
CASSRIYNSPLHF
TGTGCCAGCAGCCGTATATACAATTCACCCCTCCACTTT
>TRBJ2-1|.|TRBV15|.
CATSSDTGNEQFF
TGTGCCACCAGCAGCGATACAGGGAATGAGCAGTTCTTC
>TRBJ2-3|.|TRBV4-3|.
CASSQDAGTDTQYF
TGCGCCAGCAGCCAAGATGCGGGTACAGATACGCAGTATTTT
>TRBJ2-5|.|TRBV28|.
CASSGTTIQETQYF
TGTGCCAGCAGCGGGACAACCATCCAAGAGACCCAGTACTTC
>TRBJ1-3|.|TRBV9|.
CASSARTGTSAIYF
TGTGCCAGCAGCGCCCGGACCGGAACGAGCGCCATATATTTT
>TRBJ1-3|.|TRBV6-1|.
CAGSLRWGGGNTIYF
TGTGCCGGCAGCCTTAGGTGGGGGGGAGGAAACACCATATATTTT
>TRBJ2-5|.|TRBV5-1|once
CASSPGSPLTEETQYF
TGCGCCAGCAGCCCTGGATCCCCATTGACTGAAGAGACCCAGTACTTC
>TRBJ2-1|.|TRBV30|.
CAWSVLRHNEQFF
TGTGCCTGGAGTGTACTCCGTCACAATGAGCAGTTCTTC
>TRBJ2-3|TRBD2|TRBV9|.
CASSVGREGTDTQYF
TGTGCCAGCAGCGTTGGGAGGGAGGGAACAGATACGCAGTATTTT
>TRBJ2-7|TRBD1|TRBV7-2|once
CASSPRQGLYEQYF
TGTGCCAGCAGCCCTCGACAGGGTTTATACGAGCAGTACTTC
>TRBJ1-5|.|TRBV6-5|.
CASSYSVGNGQPQHF
TGTGCCAGCAGTTACTCGGTAGGGAACGGTCAGCCCCAGCATTTT
>TRBJ1-1|.|TRBV28|.
CASSVQGGRTEAFF
TGTGCCAGCAGTGTACAGGGAGGGCGGACTGAAGCTTTCTTT
>TRBJ2-3|.|TRBV29-1|.
CSAEGVSTDTQYF
TGCAGCGCGGAGGGGGTTAGCACAGATACGCAGTATTTT
>TRBJ1-4|TRBD1|TRBV18|.
CASSRSPGQGTTTNEKLFF
TGTGCCAGCTCACGATCTCCGGGACAGGGAACTACAACTAATGAAAAACTGTTTTTT
>TRBJ2-7|.|TRBV18|.
CASSPNAGNSYEQYF
TGTGCCAGCTCACCAAACGCCGGGAATTCCTACGAGCAGTACTTC
>TRBJ1-1|.|TRBV27|.
CASRPRGATGEAFF
TGTGCCAGCAGGCCTAGAGGGGCAACGGGGGAAGCTTTCTTT
>TRBJ1-2|.|TRBV16|.
CASSLQAIYGYTF
TGTGCCAGCAGTCTACAGGCCATATATGGCTACACCTTC